These T cell receptor beta chains were read from a single sample in a study of blood T cell repertoires in COVID-19. Only in-frame clones appear in the TCRdb table, and some are missing; sequencing was by immunoSEQ multiplex PCR. The data show approximately 460,000 clones, 89% seen once. The material sequenced was peripheral blood. The receptors come from a man younger than 30 with COVID-19, enrolled during active disease. Both conserved end residues are part of each CDR3. Clone size appears in some rows only: once, few, many, or a class for an expanded clone.

cdr3_aa,v_call,clone_size
CASSGGANYGYTF,TRBV6-6,-
CASSFGRTGPGEKLFF,TRBV19,-
CASSLGDRGREQYF,TRBV7-8,-
CASSQTSGTSYNEQFF,TRBV19,-
CASSRQSNSPLHF,TRBV10-1,-
CASSPGGLEAFF,TRBV3-1/TRBV3-2,few
CASSQPGTSGGPVIDTQYF,TRBV3-1/TRBV3-2,-
CASSQGLGQVEAFF,TRBV14,-
CASSVGELAVYQYF,TRBV9,-
CASSHGLLYEQYF,TRBV12-3/TRBV12-4,-
CASSLGFSGGPYGYTF,TRBV11-2,once
CASSPHQGGEQFF,TRBV3-1/TRBV3-2,once
CASSTFSQGSGANVLTF,TRBV5-1,-
CASSLVVRVDTGELFF,TRBV7-9,-
CASSHKRGGTDTQYF,TRBV7-8,-
CASRTGVWGSYNEQFF,TRBV27,once
CASSLAYSNQPQHF,TRBV7-8,once
CASRRQGNEKLFF,TRBV12-3/TRBV12-4,-
CASSQDIAGGNQPQHF,TRBV4-2,-
CASSPEGRAGYEQYF,TRBV3-1/TRBV3-2,-
CASMSSLAGSTGELFF,TRBV5-4,-
CASSETGTRGNTEAFF,TRBV2,-
CASSRGTSGYYNEQFF,TRBV5-1,-
CASSQEGTSGFGTQYF,TRBV3-1/TRBV3-2,-
CASSQERNLATSGGPSYEQYF,TRBV14,-
CASSLVPSSYEQYF,TRBV11-3,-
CASSESGTGELFF,TRBV2,-
CASSTSGGTQYF,TRBV14,-
CASGAGARGLTKVTNEKLFF,TRBV12-5,-
CASSYKMGQTNTEAFF,TRBV6-2/TRBV6-3,-
CSVVGQGTGYTF,TRBV29-1,-
CASSPTTGVRTIYF,TRBV6-5,-
CASSQRGIRNSPLHF,TRBV5-6,-
CASSRTYRGDYGYTF,TRBV6-5,-
CASSLDRSHNEQFF,TRBV7-2,-
CASSLVTGSFSYEQYF,TRBV7-8,-
CASSLESSGVDSIYGYTF,TRBV5-1,-
CASSYGPGQGTDTQYF,TRBV6-5,-
CAGREGQRIYGYTF,TRBV6-1,-
CASGAGTGVNEQYF,TRBV12-5,-
CASSPRQGPNTGELFF,TRBV4-1,once